This entry concerns a single T cell receptor (beta chain). These data come from a study of OX40 agonist ivuxolimab in advanced cancers. The germline CDR1 and CDR2 sequences are PRHDT and FYEKMQ (reference sequence). V was shortened by 3 bases and J by 4 bases, with 10 bases between the two germline ends. CDR3 size: 14 residues. Profiling relied on immunoSEQ multiplex PCR, and the TCRdb table lists in-frame clones only, not all of them. The repertoire holds 95,000 to 100,000 clones, with 70% to 85% as singletons. The material sequenced was CD4+ or CD8+ T cells sorted from blood, taken in a trial of the OX40 agonist ivuxolimab. This TCR was recovered from an adult with an advanced solid tumor such as melanoma, head and neck, liver or kidney cancer. The V and J genes are TRBV13 and TRBJ2-1; D is perhaps TRBD2 (5 bases). The CDR3 nucleotides are TGTGCCAGCAGCTTGAAGCGGACTTACAATGAGCAGTTCTTC. It is translated as CASSLKRTYNEQFF.